This T cell receptor beta chain was profiled in a study of Japanese encephalitis immunity and Zika vaccine responses (dated by TCRdb to about 2021). At the level of the whole study: Three 5.0 ug doses of alum-adjuvanted ZPIV were administered to included participants at weeks 0, 4 and 28. TCR repertoires were also analyzed from a few flavivirus-naive individuals at weeks 2, 6 and 52 after starting ZPIV vaccination. For TCR sequencing, six representative participants were chosen from each pre-vaccination group, with samples at week 0 (after pre-vaccination, before ZPIV) and week 52. ZIKV peptides were 15-mers overlapping by 11 residues, selected for NetMHCpan/NetMHCII-predicted epitopes with affinity below 50 nM. Stimulations used ZIKV structural-protein peptide pools split into flavivirus-conserved and non-conserved sets, or JEV or YFV peptides matching the pre-vaccination. The study tested whether prior Japanese encephalitis virus (JEV) or yellow fever virus (YFV) vaccination shaped CD4 T cell responses to the Zika vaccine. Before ZPIV, over eleven participants got a single dose of YFV vaccine (YF-VAX), while some 10 participants were flavivirus-naive. A two-dose regimen of JEV vaccine (IXIARO), with doses given 28 days apart, was administered to around twelve participants two to three months before the first ZPIV dose. The paper as a whole reports these results and caveats: Repertoire similarity across time-points and stimulations was higher in JEV-pre-vaccinated donors than in YFV-pre-vaccinated donors, indicating more clonotypes shared between ZIKV and JEV stimulation. Only a few individuals showed CD8 T cell responses to ZIKV peptide pools, and those responses were very low in magnitude. Only a subset of trial participants with three doses and adequate samples was analyzed, not the entire vaccinated cohort. Samples were clustered by participant, with no similarity observed between individuals, suggesting that no public TCRs were detected. Peptide-pool deconvolution was not performed because of sample size limitations, and consequently the individual peptides driving cross-reactive responses were not identified. After ZPIV, repertoire richness of CD4 T cells responding to conserved ZIKV epitopes significantly decreased in JEV-pre-vaccinated donors.

PBMCs were stained with CellTrace CFSE and grown for around six days in RPMI containing about 8.5% human serum and peptide pools at around 1 ug/mL each. Unfixed proliferating CD4 T cells were sorted on a BD FACSAria as live CD56-CD19-CD16-CD3+CD4+ CFSE-low cells. The enrolled adults were healthy, and microneutralization screening showed them to be seronegative for ZIKV, JEV, YFV, DENV and WNV. Samples came from a phase 1, double-blinded, randomized, placebo-controlled trial of an alum-adjuvanted Zika purified-inactivated virus (ZPIV) vaccine. Peripheral blood mononuclear cells were isolated using a standard procedure and kept frozen in liquid nitrogen until needed. Turning to this clonotype: No base qualities exist here, and no much larger clone lies one base off it.

Germline trimming amounts to 6 bases on V and 3 bases on J, with 11 as the count of junction bases outside the gene matches. The germline V gene specifies SQVTM as CDR1 and ANQGSEA as CDR2. From the cysteine through the phenylalanine, the CDR3 covers 14 amino acids. Kept here is only the CDR3 DNA, which spans 42 bases and is read in frame from base 1. The library was produced with 5' RACE. Before sequencing, TCRbeta libraries were pooled in proportion to the sorted cell numbers of each library. RNAzol RT was used to extract total RNA from the sorted cells, and cDNA was then synthesized using an oligo(dT) primer together with a template-switching oligo. The TCRbeta V-CDR3-J region was PCR-amplified with Kapa HiFi using a SMARTer oligo primer and a TCRbeta constant-region primer. A second PCR added Illumina adaptors and sample-specific index barcodes, with HighPrep bead cleanup and Bioanalyzer confirmation of a roughly 650 bp band. The libraries were sequenced on an Illumina MiSeq using 2x151 bp paired-end reads. The study's own analysis went as follows. An in-house Java program demultiplexed the reads, while MiXCR assigned TCRbeta annotations and counted clonotypes. Repertoire overlap was measured with Morisita-Horn indices from the R package vegan, along with UPGMA clustering and Circos plots of recurring clonotypes. Shannon diversity and richness were each normalized to the maximum value possible given the input cell numbers, so the resulting values fell between 0 and 1. CDR3beta sequences were aligned using MUSCLE, distances were calculated using SeqinR, and multidimensional scaling was plotted in R. TCRdb trimmed the raw reads at Q25, called clones with MiXCR and kept productive beta chains. When rows share a CDR3 protein, they turn into one entry using the most common DNA and genes. These V and J calls are TCRdb output, not the study's own analysis. A total of over 250 distinct CDR3 sequences appear in this sample, around 2.4% of them only once. Approximately 29% of the sample comes from the top ten.

The sequencing here drew on antigen-activated CD4+ T cells from blood, cultured, taken during a Zika inactivated vaccine study. The sequence links TRBV29-1 to TRBJ2-7; 7 of the junction bases match TRBD1. This TCR was sampled from an adult man who received an inactivated Zika virus vaccine. The nucleotides are TGCAGCGTGGAGAATGGGGGACAGAGCTACGAGCAGTACTTC. This encodes CSVENGGQSYEQYF.